The clone carrying this T cell receptor (beta chain) was seen at least ten times. Its antigen is still unknown. The germline V gene has CDR1 MNHNY and CDR2 SVGAGI (reference sequence). Trimming removed 0 bases at V and 8 bases at J, with 4 bases between. The CDR3 contains 12 residues. This specimen comes from a study of CD8 T cells in ankylosing spondylitis. A single record per CDR3 protein comes from TCRdb applying MiXCR to the 5' RACE reads. The data hold about 140,000 distinct CDR3 sequences, with 7% to 9% observed a single time. Overall study results and limits: Disease-linked clones reportedly concentrated significantly in matched ankylosing spondylitis synovial fluid.

The chain recombines TRBV6-6 with TRBJ2-2; D is unresolved. Material: synovial fluid, either unsorted or a sorted T cell fraction (not recorded which). This clonotype was obtained from a male donor with ankylosing spondylitis. The DNA of the CDR3 is TGTGCCAGCAGTTACTCGGATGGGGAGCTGTTTTTT. It yields the protein CASSYSDGELFF.